One sample yielded the 25 T cell receptor beta chains listed below, sequenced in a study of T-cell reconstitution after alpha-beta-depleted transplantation in children. TCRbeta library construction was performed incorporating unique molecular identifiers. TCRdb analysed the PCR reads with MiXCR anew, one entry per CDR3 protein. The table has hundreds of thousands of distinct CDR3 sequences, roughly 15% seen once. The starting material was PBMCs, mostly from graft donor cells, obtained 360 days after TCRalphabeta/CD19-depleted stem cell transplant. The source of these receptors is a male patient aged 2 to 9 who had a stem cell transplant for acute lymphoblastic leukemia, so the T cells may come from the graft donor.

This clonotype was picked up a small number of times. The J gene is TRBJ2-1, the V gene TRBV11-2; unclear D gene. CDR3 length equals 18 residues. Trimming pared 1 base from V and 4 bases from J, leaving 20 bases between. CDR1 and CDR2 (germline): SGHAT, FQNNGV. Here the CDR3 reads CASSLGVRKRSLYNEQFF. The CDR3 DNA sequence: TGTGCCAGCAGCTTAGGTGTCAGAAAGAGAAGTCTTTACAATGAGCAGTTCTTC.

CDR3 nucleotide sequence: TGCAGCGTGGGTAGACAGGGGAACCCCTACAATGAGCAGTTCTTC. Encoded protein: CSVGRQGNPYNEQFF. V gene TRBV29-1 combines with J gene TRBJ2-1, with TRBD1 identical over 8 bases. V lost 6 bases to trimming and J lost 2 bases; unmatched junction nucleotides: 9. The CDR3 is 15 residues long. Germline V CDR1 and CDR2: SQVTM, ANQGSEA.

This clonotype came up many times. The V and J genes are TRBV9 and TRBJ2-3; TRBD2 matches at 12 bases. Germline assignment: CDR1 SGDLS and CDR2 YYNGEE. J was trimmed by 4 bases and V by 0 bases; bases with no gene match: 6. The CDR3 extends over 17 amino acids. The CDR3 coding sequence is TGTGCCAGCAGCGTAGATCCTAGCGGGGGGGCCGCAGATACGCAGTATTTT. Translation gives CASSVDPSGGAADTQYF.

This clonotype was recorded a few times. The J gene is TRBJ2-1, the V gene TRBV18; D may correspond to TRBD1 or TRBD2 (6 bases each). V lost 6 bases, J lost 0 bases, and 12 bases lay in between. CDR1 KGHSH and CDR2 LQKENI come from the germline V gene. This CDR3 region has 15 residues. This chain's CDR3 is CASSAGHHSYNEQFF. As DNA, the CDR3 is TGTGCCAGCTCGGCGGGACATCACTCCTACAATGAGCAGTTCTTC.

The V and J genes are TRBV20-1 and TRBJ2-5, with D perhaps TRBD1 or TRBD2 (6 bases each). Germline V gene lookup returns CDR1 DFQATT and CDR2 SNEGSKA (reference sequence). The CDR3 is made up of 12 amino acids. V shed 5 bases and J shed 4 bases, with 11 bases lying between them. CDR3 sequence reads: CSAGGQTETQYF. The CDR3 DNA sequence: TGCAGTGCTGGGGGGCAGACAGAGACCCAGTACTTC.

The chain employs TRBV11-2 and TRBJ2-7; 7 bases are shared with TRBD1. Germline CDR1 reads SGHAT; CDR2 reads FQNNGV. This CDR3 is 17 amino acids long. The V gene end was trimmed by 5 bases and the J gene end by 1 base; junction bases not matched to a gene: 14. CDR3 nucleotide sequence: TGTGCCAGCAGCCAGATACAGGGGTCTATCAGGTCCTACGAGCAGTACTTC. Translated: CASSQIQGSIRSYEQYF. Supplemented by reference TRBV11-2 and TRBJ2-7, the full variable domain reads EAGVAQSPRYKIIEKRQSVAFWCNPISGHATLYWYQQILGQGPKLLIQFQNNGVVDDSQLPKDRFSAERLKGVDSTLKIQPAKLEDSAVYLCASSQIQGSIRSYEQYFGPGTRLTVT.

The chain recombines TRBV6-5 with TRBJ2-3; maybe TRBD1 (6 bases). Per germline, CDR1 MNHEY and CDR2 SVGAGI. Trimming cost V 4 bases and J 5 bases, with 13 bases left between them. The CDR3 is 14 residues long. Here the CDR3 reads CASSSPIQGDTQYF. CDR3 in DNA: TGTGCCAGCAGTTCCCCAATACAGGGAGATACGCAGTATTTT.

The gene calls are TRBV5-1 and TRBJ2-3; TRBD2 might be the D (6 bases). This CDR3 region has 15 residues. The ends were cut back, 0 bases at V and 4 bases at J, with 12 bases in the middle. Germline lookup yields CDR1 SGHRS and CDR2 YFSETQ. CDR3 in DNA: TGCGCCAGCAGCTTGGAGATAGGGGAGGCAGATACGCAGTATTTT. It codes for CASSLEIGEADTQYF.

This clonotype came up a few times. V usage is TRBV12-3 or TRBV12-4 and J usage is TRBJ1-1; 9 nucleotides line up with TRBD1. Trimming took 5 bases from V and 11 from J; bases not matched to a gene: 15. This CDR3 spans 15 amino acids. CDR3 sequence reads: CASSPLQGAGVTAFF. CDR3 DNA: TGTGCCAGCAGTCCACTACAGGGGGCCGGCGTGACCGCTTTCTTT.

This chain joins TRBV15 and TRBJ2-7, with TRBD2 identical over 7 bases. Germline CDR1 and CDR2: LNHNV and YYDKDF (reference sequence). V was clipped by 5 bases and J by 5 bases; unmatched bases: 9. CDR3 length equals 14 residues. CDR3 sequence (DNA): TGTGCCACCAGCTCCTGGACTAGTCCCAACGAGCAGTACTTC. This codes for CATSSWTSPNEQYF.

In its sample, this clonotype was seen many times. This sequence joins TRBV11-2 and TRBJ1-1, with D unclear. The germline V gene encodes CDR1 SGHAT and CDR2 FQNNGV. The CDR3 runs to 11 residues. Trimming removed 8 bases at V and 5 bases at J, with 9 bases between. The CDR3 region has the DNA TGTGCCAGCTTCGGCGGGACTGAAGCTTTCTTT. Amino acid sequence: CASFGGTEAFF. The full variable domain, completed using reference TRBV11-2 and TRBJ1-1, is EAGVAQSPRYKIIEKRQSVAFWCNPISGHATLYWYQQILGQGPKLLIQFQNNGVVDDSQLPKDRFSAERLKGVDSTLKIQPAKLEDSAVYLCASFGGTEAFFGQGTRLTVV.

This clonotype has more than one count but fewer than ten. The chain employs TRBV21-1 and TRBJ2-2; the D call of TRBD1 is as the table states it, not checked on the DNA. TRBV21-1 is designated a pseudogene. The CDR3 runs to 16 residues. CDR3 in amino acids: CASSAPGRFNTGELFF. The CDR3 nucleotides are TGTGCCAGCAGCGCACCAGGGCGCTTTAACACCGGGGAGCTGTTTTTT.

The rearrangement uses TRBV24-1 and TRBJ1-4; 7 bases fit TRBD1. This CDR3 region has 15 residues. In germline, CDR1 is KGHDR, CDR2 SFDVKD. J gave up 3 bases and V 3 bases, and 3 bases lay outside the gene matches. The CDR3 sequence is CATSDPGQSNEKLFF. The CDR3, as DNA: TGTGCCACCAGTGATCCGGGACAGTCTAATGAAAAACTGTTTTTT.

In its sample, this clonotype was seen a few times. This chain joins TRBV5-1 and TRBJ2-1; weak D call: TRBD2 (6 bases). Trimming removed 3 bases at V and 5 bases at J, with 21 bases between. This CDR3 contains 17 residues. Germline values: CDR1 SGHRS, CDR2 YFSETQ. The CDR3 region has the DNA TGCGCCAGCAGCTGGGGCCCTAGCGCACACCAGGACAATGAGCAGTTCTTC. This translates into CASSWGPSAHQDNEQFF.

J is TRBJ1-3 and V is TRBV2; TRBD1 is a possible D gene (6 bases). The V gene's germline CDR1 is SNHLY and CDR2 FYNNEI. Trimming cost V 6 bases and J 2 bases, with 20 bases left between them. The CDR3 consists of 17 residues. The CDR3 DNA follows: TGTGCCAGCAGCCAGGGCCCGACAGGATTTGCTGGAAACACCATATATTTT. Amino acid sequence: CASSQGPTGFAGNTIYF.

V gene TRBV7-6 combines with J gene TRBJ2-1; TRBD1 might be the D (6 bases). The germline V gene has CDR1 SGHVS and CDR2 FNYEAQ. The ends were cut back, 5 bases at V and 6 bases at J, with 17 bases in the middle. This CDR3 has 15 residues. CDR3 residues: CASSPQRRTANEQFF. CDR3 nucleotide sequence: TGTGCCAGCAGCCCGCAGAGGAGGACAGCCAATGAGCAGTTCTTC.

The V gene is TRBV2, the J gene TRBJ1-5; D unresolved. With 5 bases removed from V and 7 bases from J, the gap between germline ends came to 12 bases. Germline V gene sequence: CDR1 SNHLY, CDR2 FYNNEI. CDR3 size: 13 residues. CDR3 amino acids: CASSQEWIQPQHF. The CDR3 DNA sequence: TGTGCCAGCAGTCAGGAGTGGATACAGCCCCAGCATTTT.

The CDR3 here is CAILSEYTEAFF. CDR3 in DNA: TGTGCCATCCTAAGTGAGTACACTGAAGCTTTCTTT. This chain links TRBV10-3 with TRBJ1-1; D is unresolved. The CDR3 runs to 12 residues. Trimming took 8 bases from V and 3 from J, leaving 10 bases between them. Germline V gene sequence: CDR1 ENHRY, CDR2 SYGVKD.

The chain employs TRBV30 and TRBJ1-2, with 7 bases identical to TRBD1. CDR1 is GTSNPN, CDR2 SVGIG, per germline (reference sequence). CDR3 length: 13 amino acids. V was clipped by 2 bases and J by 4 bases; unmatched bases: 4. CDR3 loop: CAWSIGDSYGYTF. In nucleotides, the CDR3 is TGTGCCTGGAGTATTGGGGACAGCTATGGCTACACCTTC.

In this sample, this clonotype turned up a few times. The chain employs TRBV20-1 and TRBJ2-7; 9 nucleotides line up with TRBD2. This CDR3 region has 17 residues. The junction had 12 bases not matched to a gene; V was cut back by 1 base and J by 2 bases. Germline V lookup: CDR1 DFQATT, CDR2 SNEGSKA (reference sequence). The CDR3 DNA is TGCAGTGCTAGAGCCCCGAGGCTAGCGGGGTCAACCTACGAGCAGTACTTC. Protein: CSARAPRLAGSTYEQYF.

This clonotype was counted at least ten times. The V call is TRBV13, the J call TRBJ2-5, with D perhaps matching TRBD1 (5 bases). Germline V gene lookup returns CDR1 PRHDT and CDR2 FYEKMQ (reference sequence). Trimming stripped 6 bases from V and 4 bases from J, with 12 bases between. The CDR3 totals 13 residues. The chain's CDR3 is CASSGAGPETQYF. The DNA of the CDR3 is TGTGCCAGCAGTGGGGCCGGACCAGAGACCCAGTACTTC.

This clonotype has at least ten counts. The genes are TRBV5-1 and TRBJ2-2; D uncertain. Trimming left V 5 bases short and J 1 base short, with 9 bases between. Per germline, CDR1 SGHRS and CDR2 YFSETQ. The CDR3 has 14 residues. The CDR3 DNA sequence: TGCGCCAGCAGTGTAGGCAGGAACACCGGGGAGCTGTTTTTT. As protein: CASSVGRNTGELFF.

This clonotype was picked up many times. One end of the junction fails to match germline, which may point to a read error. As DNA, the CDR3 is TGCAGTGCTAGAGCCAGGACTAGCACGGATACGCAGTATTTT. The encoded protein is CSARARTSTDTQYF. The chain employs TRBV20-1 and TRBJ2-3; 8 bases agree with TRBD2. This CDR3 has 14 amino acids. CDR1 and CDR2 (germline): DFQATT, SNEGSKA (reference sequence).

This clonotype was seen a few times. The rearrangement joins TRBV12-3 or TRBV12-4 to TRBJ1-5; TRBD1 matches at 11 bases. This CDR3 contains 17 residues. V gave up 5 bases and J gave up 8 bases; unmatched junction bases: 14. In DNA form, the CDR3 reads TGTGCCAGCAGTCCCTCCCGGACAGGGGGCCAAGAGAAGCCCCAGCATTTT. Residues: CASSPSRTGGQEKPQHF.

This clonotype was observed a handful of times. The chain links TRBV29-1 to TRBJ1-1, with D maybe TRBD1 (6 bases). This CDR3 comprises 13 residues. The germline CDR1 and CDR2 sequences are SQVTM and ANQGSEA. V was clipped by 4 bases and J by 0 bases, with 9 bases between them. CDR3 coding DNA: TGCAGCGTTGCGAGGGGGGTGAACACTGAAGCTTTCTTT. It codes for CSVARGVNTEAFF.